Sequencing of this TCR beta chain was carried out in a study of T cells in tuberculosis (dated by TCRdb to between 2017 and 2018). Turning to the overall study: To characterize T cells specific for the mycobacterial lipid antigen glucose monomycolate (GMM), the study used CD1B tetramers together with high-throughput TCR immunosequencing. A South African clinical cohort compared IGRA-negative adolescents, IGRA-positive adolescents with latent tuberculosis and adults with active tuberculosis, around ten per group. Overall study results and their limits: The smaller NN-distances in active tuberculosis patients were driven in part by shorter CDR3-alpha lengths, while the difference seen for TCR-beta was not statistically significant. Clinical samples were selected based on the availability of cryopreserved specimens, with adults included as active tuberculosis cases and adolescents included as controls. A classifier using the diverse GMM-specific repertoire reached around 85% accuracy (AUROC around 0.9), compared with 60% to 70% accuracy using GEM motif frequencies. Active tuberculosis TCR-alpha repertoires showed smaller mean NN-distances to GMM-specific TCRs than IGRA-negative controls, suggesting clonal expansion of these TCRs.

About this clone itself: This receptor's antigen is unknown. Base qualities are not at hand, and no much larger clone is one base apart.

At study entry, adolescents were screened for latent tuberculosis infection by tuberculin skin test and QuantiFERON-TB GOLD In-Tube IGRA. Unsorted cryopreserved PBMC were immunosequenced, covering on average approximately 98,000 T cells per clinical donor. Eleven high schools in the Worcester region of the Western Cape, South Africa, served as enrollment sites for adolescents aged 12 to 18 years. Around ten M. tuberculosis-infected and around 10 uninfected adolescents were selected with matching for age and sex. PBMC from adolescents were isolated by density centrifugation from freshly drawn heparinized blood and then cryopreserved. TCR libraries were generated with the immunoSEQ multiplex PCR assay, using TCR-beta and/or TCR-alpha/delta assays for each sample. Amplified TCR libraries were sequenced on the Illumina high-throughput platform. The original pipeline was this. Clustering and dimensionality reduction relied on pairwise TCRdist distances among GMM-specific receptors from T cells that were either sorted ex vivo or expanded in vitro. Each clinical repertoire was scored by mean NN-distance, the average TCRdist to the nearest 10% of tetramer-positive reference sequences. GEM TCR motif frequency was calculated as the fraction of unique TCRs that matched known GEM sequences by V/J usage and CDR3 length. Linear discriminant analysis with leave-one-out cross-validation, implemented in scikit-learn, was used to classify active tuberculosis. The table comes from immuneACCESS by way of TCRdb, which keeps in-frame sequences with V and J called. Part of the clones is missing from these tables; in studies checked, under half for an unresolved V gene and the rest for unknown reasons. V and J calls and clone size are as listed in that table; D and trimming were resolved from the DNA. The sample has 45,000 or so clones on record, approximately 95% of them singletons. The leading ten clones occupy 3.5% to 4.5% of the sample.

The V and J ends are trimmed by 4 bases and 3 bases, leaving 9 bases between them. Sequences LNHNV (CDR1) and YYDKDF (CDR2) are obtained from the germline V gene (reference sequence). The CDR3 has 13 amino acids, counting the end cysteine and phenylalanine. CDR3 DNA is the only sequence kept; it has 39 bases, read in frame from the first base. This TCR came from a donor between 5 and 29 years old with latent tuberculosis or without tuberculosis infection. Sequenced input: PBMCs. The sequence is built from TRBV15 and TRBJ1-1; the D gene is perhaps TRBD1, on 6 matching bases. The nucleotide sequence is TGTGCCACCAGCATAGGGGGGGACACTGAAGCTTTCTTT. Translated, this is CATSIGGDTEAFF.